The T cell receptor (beta chain) described here comes from a study of T cell repertoires in cytomegalovirus infection. TCRdb processed the reads anew with MiXCR; each CDR3 protein has one entry. The table shows 380,000 or so distinct CDR3 sequences, with around a third occurring only once. This clonotype has more than one count but fewer than ten. Its antigen remains unidentified. Germline trimming cut 3 bases from V and 1 base from J; bases unmatched to any gene: 8. The CDR3 has 18 amino acids. From germline, CDR1 is MDHEN and CDR2 SYDVKM. The starting material was cultured PBMCs, obtained from culture after CMV antigen stimulation. This rearrangement joins TRBV28 to TRBJ2-1; the match to TRBD2 covers 11 bases. The TCR comes from a human donor in good health (CMV status not recorded). Some clones in this sample may be carry-over from other donors' samples. The CDR3 spells CASSFSRLAGGSYNEQFF. CDR3 nucleotides: TGTGCCAGCAGTTTTTCTAGGCTAGCGGGAGGATCCTACAATGAGCAGTTCTTC.